The text below deals with one T cell receptor (beta chain). Profiled with immunoSEQ multiplex PCR; TCRdb holds only in-frame clones, not every one. Among around 250,000 clones listed, around 91% were seen once. This sample is drawn from a study of cytomegalovirus exposure and HLA in healthy donors. The CDR3 has 14 residues. V dropped 0 bases and J dropped 6 bases, with 11 bases sitting between them. From germline, CDR1 is MNHEY and CDR2 SMNVEV (reference sequence). Sample: PBMCs. The chain uses TRBV27 and TRBJ1-2, with D possibly matching TRBD1 (6 bases). The sequence derives from a young woman in good health and CMV-seronegative. CDR3 sequence: CASSLSRGRHGYTF. CDR3 in DNA: TGTGCCAGCAGTTTATCGCGGGGGCGACATGGCTACACCTTC.